Listed below are T cell receptor beta chains from one sample, sequenced in a study of blood T cell repertoires in COVID-19. The repertoire was sequenced with immunoSEQ multiplex PCR; TCRdb's copy has only in-frame clones and lacks some. This sample carries 100,000 to 120,000 clones, about 88% of them seen once, and the ten largest clones take almost 8.5%. Sequenced: peripheral blood. The source is a woman aged 70-85 years who had recovered from COVID-19. CDR3s include the opening cysteine and the closing phenylalanine or tryptophan. Each record gives: J gene, V gene, CDR3 protein.

>TRBJ2-7|TRBV5-4
CASSPPRGTAYEQYF
>TRBJ2-1|TRBV9
CASSGGTGDYNEQFF
>TRBJ1-2|TRBV18
CASSPSTGLYGYTF
>TRBJ2-6|TRBV19
CASRIPGNSGANVLTF
>TRBJ2-7|TRBV6-6
CASSYSGLAASYEQYF
>TRBJ2-1|TRBV9
CASSGFLPRGAYNEQFF
>TRBJ2-1|TRBV28
CASKRRVTGVSYNEQFF
>TRBJ2-7|TRBV20-1
CSASVPGTSGYEQYF
>TRBJ2-1|TRBV12-5
CASGPGTSGNNEQFF
>TRBJ2-3|TRBV5-1
CASSRQGVRATDTQYF
>TRBJ2-1|TRBV7-3
CASSLDRGSYNEQFF
>TRBJ2-5|TRBV9
CASSPGETQYF
>TRBJ1-1|TRBV28
CASKFQGEAFF
>TRBJ2-1|TRBV11-3
CASSLDTGSSYNEQFF
>TRBJ2-5|TRBV28
CASSSPTSLGRSTQYF
>TRBJ2-2|TRBV19
CASRSGNGPGGNTGELFF
>TRBJ1-6|TRBV6-2/TRBV6-3
CASSYSWDRGSPLHF
>TRBJ2-1|TRBV27
CASSLGAPGDEQFF
>TRBJ2-2|TRBV30
CAWSLGLALTGELFF
>TRBJ2-7|TRBV6-2/TRBV6-3
CASSYALGTISYEQYF
>TRBJ2-3|TRBV27
CASSLRAGALSTDTQYF
>TRBJ1-3|TRBV28
CASRMIVGQGSGNTIYF
>TRBJ2-5|TRBV5-4
CASSLGGTGGLETQYF
>TRBJ2-7|TRBV10-3
CAISWTSGREQYF
>TRBJ1-1|TRBV7-3
CASSPTPGTEAFF
>TRBJ1-1|TRBV5-4
CASSPGLGGNTEAFF
>TRBJ2-3|TRBV18
CASSPPGRRTDTQYF
>TRBJ2-3|TRBV7-9
CASSLIGSTDTQYF
>TRBJ2-3|TRBV24-1
CATSDLREAWNTQYF
>TRBJ2-6|TRBV4-2
CASSQGGAGANVLTF
>TRBJ2-2|TRBV4-3
CASSQEAGGYTGELFF
>TRBJ2-7|TRBV24-1
CATSAIPGGEPRYEQYF
>TRBJ2-1|TRBV9
CASSVSPGLEQFF
>TRBJ2-5|TRBV19
CASSRTGWSETQYF
>TRBJ2-1|TRBV4-2
CASSTTGTSYNEQFF
>TRBJ2-3|TRBV27
CASSERAGGDTQYF
>TRBJ2-6|TRBV9
CASSPGQRPSGANVLTF
>TRBJ2-7|TRBV6-5
CASSYSPSGGFYEQYF
>TRBJ2-1|TRBV12-3/TRBV12-4
CASRRDSNNEQFF
>TRBJ1-3|TRBV5-6
CASRQTSGNTIYF
>TRBJ2-1|TRBV5-1
CASSLWGGDRRNYNEQFF
>TRBJ1-3|TRBV6-5
CASRPQPGFVNTIYF
>TRBJ2-1|TRBV4-3
CASSQVAGHNEQFF
>TRBJ1-6|TRBV6-6
CASSYDGFGGGSPLHF
>TRBJ1-6|TRBV9
CASSFQTGVGTPLHF
>TRBJ2-4|TRBV5-4
CASSPSGGRNIQYF
>TRBJ2-1|TRBV7-2
CASSLGRGERVNEQFF
>TRBJ2-7|TRBV27
CASSSPASGTYEQYF
>TRBJ2-5|TRBV5-1
CASSLGDFQETQYF
>TRBJ1-6|TRBV7-9
CASSKQGNAYNSPLHF
>TRBJ2-2|TRBV27
CASSLSFFGATGELFF
>TRBJ1-2|TRBV18
CASSPGQGNYGYTF
>TRBJ1-1|TRBV5-6
CASSRPGQGTNTEAFF
>TRBJ1-3|TRBV5-6
CASSQRGAGNTIYF
>TRBJ2-2|TRBV3-1/TRBV3-2
CASSHLGLAGGGTGELFF